A selection of T cell receptor beta chains follows, all from one sample in a study of T-cell memory formation after mild COVID-19. TCRdb analysed the 5' RACE reads with MiXCR anew, one entry per CDR3 protein. This table holds about 44,000 distinct CDR3 sequences, around 6.6% found once. Material: PBMCs or a T cell subset sorted from them (not recorded which). These receptors originate from an adult who had mild COVID-19 (a few samples of this study predate the infection). Cell type and time point are not known. The CDR3 runs from the conserved cysteine through the conserved F or W. D genes are given only for firm matches. Clone size is stated in some rows and not others, as once, few, many or a class when expanded.

v_gene: TRBV20-1
abundance: -
j_gene: TRBJ2-7
d_gene: -
CDR3nt: TGCAGTGCCCCCCGCGGCCGGGGTAAGAACGAGCAGTACTTC
CDR3aa: CSAPRGRGKNEQYF

v_gene: TRBV18
abundance: few
j_gene: TRBJ2-4
d_gene: -
CDR3nt: TGTGCCAGCTCACCCGGGGGGCAACAAAACATTCAGTACTTC
CDR3aa: CASSPGGQQNIQYF

v_gene: TRBV6-6
abundance: -
j_gene: TRBJ1-3
d_gene: TRBD1
CDR3nt: TGTGCCAGCAGTTACGGGGGGGACAGCGGAAACACCATATATTTT
CDR3aa: CASSYGGDSGNTIYF

v_gene: TRBV7-6
abundance: medium-sized
j_gene: TRBJ2-1
d_gene: -
CDR3nt: TGTGCCAGCAGCTTAACCGACAATGAGCAGTTCTTC
CDR3aa: CASSLTDNEQFF

v_gene: TRBV5-1
abundance: few
j_gene: TRBJ1-6
d_gene: -
CDR3nt: TGCGCCAGCAGCTTGGATCCGGGGGGGAGTTCACCCCTCCACTTT
CDR3aa: CASSLDPGGSSPLHF

v_gene: TRBV7-2
abundance: many
j_gene: TRBJ2-1
d_gene: -
CDR3nt: TGTGCCAGCAGCTTAGAAGGCCTTACGCACTACAATGAGCAGTTCTTC
CDR3aa: CASSLEGLTHYNEQFF

v_gene: TRBV4-3
abundance: many
j_gene: TRBJ2-2
d_gene: TRBD2
CDR3nt: TGCGCCAGCAGCCGCCCCGCACTAGCGGGAGTAGGGAACACCGGGGAGCTGTTTTTT
CDR3aa: CASSRPALAGVGNTGELFF

v_gene: TRBV7-9
abundance: -
j_gene: TRBJ2-1
d_gene: TRBD2
CDR3nt: TGTGCCAGCAGCCCTAGCGGGGGGGCCCTCAATGAGCAGTTCTTC
CDR3aa: CASSPSGGALNEQFF

v_gene: TRBV5-1
abundance: many
j_gene: TRBJ2-6
d_gene: -
CDR3nt: TGCGCCAGCAGCTCCCAAGGCTCTGGGGCCAACGTCCTGACTTTC
CDR3aa: CASSSQGSGANVLTF

v_gene: TRBV7-8
abundance: many
j_gene: TRBJ2-5
d_gene: TRBD1
CDR3nt: TGTGCCAGCAGCACCCATCGACAGGGGACGGAGACCCAGTACTTC
CDR3aa: CASSTHRQGTETQYF

v_gene: TRBV24-1
abundance: -
j_gene: TRBJ1-1
d_gene: -
CDR3nt: TGTGCCACACAGGGACAGAACACTGAAGCTTTCTTT
CDR3aa: CATQGQNTEAFF

v_gene: TRBV18
abundance: -
j_gene: TRBJ2-5
d_gene: -
CDR3nt: TGTGCCAGCTCACTCCGGGGGCGCCGAGGAGGAGAGACCCAGTACTTC
CDR3aa: CASSLRGRRGGETQYF

v_gene: TRBV6-5
abundance: few
j_gene: TRBJ1-1
d_gene: -
CDR3nt: TGTGCCAGCAGTTACGTGGCAGGGGCACGGGGCACTGAAGCTTTCTTT
CDR3aa: CASSYVAGARGTEAFF

v_gene: TRBV7-9
abundance: few
j_gene: TRBJ1-2
d_gene: -
CDR3nt: TGTGCCAGCAGCCACGGGTGGGGGCAAGGTGGCTACACCTTC
CDR3aa: CASSHGWGQGGYTF

v_gene: TRBV9
abundance: -
j_gene: TRBJ2-2
d_gene: -
CDR3nt: TGTGCCAGCAGCGTAGGTTGGGGTCTTAAATCCGGGGAGCTGTTTTTT
CDR3aa: CASSVGWGLKSGELFF

v_gene: TRBV20-1
abundance: -
j_gene: TRBJ1-5
d_gene: TRBD1
CDR3nt: TGCAGTGCACAGAGACAGGGGGCAAATCAGCCCCAGCATTTT
CDR3aa: CSAQRQGANQPQHF